The clone carrying this T cell receptor (beta chain) was detected once. This entry belongs to a study of blood T cell repertoires in COVID-19. Study background: Some COVID-19 samples were acute and others convalescent; all came from the United States, Italy and Spain. Sources were T cells, B-cell-depleted T cells, or PBMCs; the material itself was cDNA or gDNA.

In the source study's methods: Amplified reference gene primers provided the basis for estimating nucleated cell counts. Libraries were prepared by immunoSEQ multiplex PCR; TCRdb keeps only in-frame clonotypes and omits some of them. D and trimming come from the DNA, and the V and J calls and clone size come from that table. The top ten hold roughly 1.5% of the sample, which has about 110,000 clones, approximately 84% seen once. Trimming removed 0 bases at V and 0 bases at J, with 12 bases between. Germline V gene data show CDR1 as LGHDT and CDR2 as YNNKEL (reference sequence). This CDR3 comprises 16 residues.

The chain carries TRBV3-1 (or the pseudogene TRBV3-2) and TRBJ2-7, with D maybe TRBD2 (6 bases). The sequencing sample was made of peripheral blood. The receptor was isolated from a man in his forties with acute or convalescent COVID-19. CDR3: CASSQDLGGSSYEQYF. As DNA, the CDR3 is TGTGCCAGCAGCCAAGATCTGGGGGGTAGCTCCTACGAGCAGTACTTC.